This is a list of T cell receptor beta chains from one sample in a study of T cell responses to AZD1222 COVID-19 vaccine. Libraries were prepared by immunoSEQ multiplex PCR; TCRdb keeps only in-frame clonotypes and omits some of them. The sample includes 90,000 to 100,000 clones, roughly 86% seen only once; the top ten take about a sixth. The starting material was peripheral blood, obtained 28 days after the second AZD1222 dose. The receptors come from an adult who received the AZD1222 COVID-19 vaccine. The CDR3 runs from the conserved cysteine through the conserved F or W. A D gene is named only where the DNA matches it firmly.

D,V,length,CDR3
.,TRBV19,14,CASSSQTSSNEQFF
.,TRBV6-1,12,CASSEGLLGYTF
.,TRBV15,14,CATSGPRDRYGYTF
TRBD1,TRBV5-1,14,CASSQTGGSEKLFF
TRBD1,TRBV30,15,CAWRDRTGAGQPQHF
.,TRBV5-1,15,CASSLAVRETHGYTF
TRBD1,TRBV30,15,CAWRGTGGRYTEAFF
TRBD2,TRBV4-1,18,CASSQGERASGLNNEQFF
.,TRBV19,15,CASRLDLISYNEQFF
TRBD2,TRBV5-1,14,CASSLGGGGDTQYF
.,TRBV7-8,11,CASSQRYEQYF
TRBD1,TRBV5-6,15,CASSYPGQYLDEQYF
.,TRBV10-1,12,CATAPDLYGYTF
TRBD2,TRBV10-3,17,CAISDSPSGAGDNEQFF
.,TRBV3-1/TRBV3-2,13,CASSQEAAQPQHF
.,TRBV5-5,15,CASSAAGGPNEKLFF
.,TRBV18,13,CASSPSSGDTQYF
.,TRBV5-1,13,CASSRRRANVLTF
.,TRBV5-1,14,CASRLGPGGDTQYF
TRBD2,TRBV7-6,16,CASSPGTSGEAYEQYF
.,TRBV19,14,CASSSTSSNEKLFF
TRBD1,TRBV2,16,CASSKTGGSNTHEQYF
TRBD2,TRBV6-7,19,CASSSFRGLAGGWDYEQYF
TRBD2,TRBV19,14,CASSSQSGTKTLFF
.,TRBV7-2,15,CASSFRRGGSETQYF
TRBD2,TRBV5-5,16,CASSKGTSGRVSEQFF
.,TRBV28,16,CASSFFAGVDNSPLHF
.,TRBV14,16,CASSQFGVIGTYEQYF
TRBD2,TRBV5-7,16,CASSRRLATDSYEQYF
.,TRBV2,8,CALGPQYF
.,TRBV7-9,15,CASSPLGGVEYEQYF
.,TRBV29-1,11,CSVEEGNEQFF
TRBD2,TRBV9,16,CASMAGLAGGLGEQFF
.,TRBV7-9,16,CASSPGVSNSGNTIYF
TRBD1,TRBV27,12,CASSQGAQGYTF
TRBD2,TRBV4-1,16,CASSHSSGRASDTQYF
.,TRBV7-7,13,CASSWGNTDTQYF
.,TRBV29-1,12,CSGGQASYEQYF
TRBD1,TRBV25-1,13,CAAASQGTYEQYF
.,TRBV6-5,16,CASSYNRQILNYGYTF
TRBD1,TRBV11-3,15,CASSFTGGFGNTIYF
TRBD1,TRBV7-2,15,CASTLTGTGPYEQYF
TRBD1,TRBV28,13,CASSKTGGYGYTF
TRBD2,TRBV19,16,CASSMIVTSGQETQYF
.,TRBV5-6,14,CASSLRDSNQPQHF
TRBD1,TRBV6-5,14,CASTYLQGITEAFF
TRBD1,TRBV7-3,14,CASSSRQGAGELFF
.,TRBV9,15,CASSVAPSGAETQYF
TRBD2,TRBV6-7,18,CASSYPGLAGTSYNEQFF
TRBD1,TRBV11-3,18,CASSPSDQGAYSYNEQFF
.,TRBV20-1,12,CSASGGSSGYTF